This T cell receptor beta chain originates from a study of beta chain features in type 1 diabetes. Expressed TCRB transcripts were sequenced after all isolated RNA was converted to cDNA. Naive, central memory and regulatory T cell samples came to a mean of approximately 3.57 million reads. Clones were read by immunoSEQ multiplex PCR, and TCRdb kept only the in-frame ones, dropping some. The profile shows 60,000 to 75,000 clones, around three fifths of them singletons. Sequenced sample: Tregs from blood. The source is a woman aged 18-29 years in good health.

The CDR3 loop reads CAWSFWGGATEAFF. The DNA of the CDR3 is TGTGCCTGGAGCTTCTGGGGGGGTGCTACTGAAGCTTTCTTT. This chain joins TRBV30 and TRBJ1-1; a weak D match, TRBD1 (5 bases). The CDR3 is 14 residues long. Germline loops: CDR1 GTSNPN, CDR2 SVGIG (reference sequence). The ends were cut back, 3 bases at V and 5 bases at J, with 16 bases in the middle.